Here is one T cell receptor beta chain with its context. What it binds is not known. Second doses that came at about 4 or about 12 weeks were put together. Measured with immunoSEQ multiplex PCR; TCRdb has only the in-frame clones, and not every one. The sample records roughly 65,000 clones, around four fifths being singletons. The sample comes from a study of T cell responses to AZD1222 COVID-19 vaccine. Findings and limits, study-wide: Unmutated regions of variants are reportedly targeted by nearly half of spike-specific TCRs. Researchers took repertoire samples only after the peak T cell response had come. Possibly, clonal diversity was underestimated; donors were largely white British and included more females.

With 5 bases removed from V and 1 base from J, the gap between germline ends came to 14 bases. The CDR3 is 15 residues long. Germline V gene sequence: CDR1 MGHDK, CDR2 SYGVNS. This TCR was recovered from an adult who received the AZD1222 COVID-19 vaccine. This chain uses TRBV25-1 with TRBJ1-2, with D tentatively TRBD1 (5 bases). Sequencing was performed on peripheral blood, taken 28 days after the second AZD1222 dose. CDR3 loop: CASSSQGGSNYGYTF. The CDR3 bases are TGTGCCAGCAGTTCTCAGGGCGGGAGTAACTATGGCTACACCTTC.